This section outlines one T cell receptor (beta chain) sequence together with its context. Its antigen specificity is not known. No base-level quality is on record; no much larger clone is a single base apart. This entry belongs to a study of CD8 T cells in Susac syndrome (dated by TCRdb to the late 2010s). Turning to the overall study: Repertoire sequencing was used to test whether CD8+ T cell activation and differentiation in Susac syndrome was antigen driven.

The germline V gene provides CDR1 MNHEY and CDR2 SVGAGI. Taken from cysteine to phenylalanine, the CDR3 has 14 residues. Only the CDR3 region is kept as DNA, spanning 42 bases read in frame from base 1. V loses 0 bases of germline sequence and J loses 1 base, and the interval between the two ends is 7 bases. What the research found in general, with its limitations: The number of individuals in the TCR sequencing and HLA analysis was acknowledged as relatively small.

Peripheral blood CD8+ and CD4+ T cells from healthy donors, Susac syndrome patients and multiple sclerosis patients were profiled using high-throughput TCR beta sequencing. Multiple sclerosis controls were treatment-naive patients with stable or active relapsing-remitting disease fulfilling revised McDonald criteria. Bulk CD8+ and CD4+ T cells were purified by magnetic negative isolation, whereas CD8+ TEMRA cells were enriched by FACS. Blood was drawn into EDTA tubes, processed within 24 hours, and PBMCs were isolated by density gradient centrifugation. PBMCs intended for TCR sequencing were cryopreserved in liquid nitrogen and thawed later in a water bath at 37 degrees C. A purity of at least 90% was achieved for sorted or isolated CD4+, CD8+ and CD8+ TEMRA cells. RNA was extracted using the RNeasy kit, and 0.5 to 1 microgram was reverse transcribed with random hexamers. TCR beta CDR3 regions were amplified with the immunoSEQ multiplex PCR assay covering 54 Vbeta and 13 Jbeta segments. To correct PCR amplification bias, a synthetic template baseline was used for both primer optimization and computational correction. The authors' analysis ran thus. Reads were assigned to V, D and J genes according to IMGT and analyzed in immunoSEQ Analyzer, with only productive sequences retained. Clonality was computed as one minus Shannon entropy normalized by log2 of the number of productive unique sequences. For each patient and control, public and private clones were evaluated within the 100 most prevalent clones. Clones were defined as Susac-specific when absent from the healthy and MS cohorts, from over 950 published viral clones and from other ImmuneACCESS disease sequences. TCRdb trimmed the raw reads at Q25, called clones with MiXCR and kept productive beta chains. Each record represents a unique CDR3 protein, reported with the most common genes and DNA among its rows. The V and J calls reflect TCRdb's pipeline rather than the authors' work. The table for this sample lists around 120,000 distinct CDR3 sequences; around 94% of them were counted only once. 0.095% to 0.15% of the sample comes from the top ten.

The TCR comes from a human donor with multiple sclerosis. The chain links TRBV6-5 with TRBJ2-7; tentative D gene TRBD1, with 5 bases matching. The sample consisted of CD4+ T cells from PBMCs. Read as DNA, the sequence is TGTGCCAGCAGTTACTCTCAGGGATCCTACGAGCAGTACTTC. It translates as CASSYSQGSYEQYF.